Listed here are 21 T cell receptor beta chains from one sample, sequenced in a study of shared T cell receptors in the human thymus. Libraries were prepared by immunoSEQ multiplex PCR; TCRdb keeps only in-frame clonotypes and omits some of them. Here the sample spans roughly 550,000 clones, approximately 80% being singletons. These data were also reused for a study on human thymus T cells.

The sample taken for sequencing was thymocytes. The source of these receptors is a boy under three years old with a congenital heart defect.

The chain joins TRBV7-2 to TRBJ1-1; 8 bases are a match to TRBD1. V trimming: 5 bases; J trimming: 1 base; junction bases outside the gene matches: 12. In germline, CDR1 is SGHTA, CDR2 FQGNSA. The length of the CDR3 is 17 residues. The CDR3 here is CASSLVTGAPGNTEAFF. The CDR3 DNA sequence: TGTGCCAGCAGCCTGGTGACAGGGGCGCCGGGGAACACTGAAGCTTTCTTT.

For the CDR3, the DNA is TGTGCCAGCAGCAAAGAGCTGTACACCGGGGAGCTGTTTTTT. Translated, it gives CASSKELYTGELFF. The chain is built from TRBV21-1 and TRBJ2-2; no DNA check was done on the table's D call, TRBD2. TRBV21-1 is marked as a pseudogene. CDR3 size: 14 residues.

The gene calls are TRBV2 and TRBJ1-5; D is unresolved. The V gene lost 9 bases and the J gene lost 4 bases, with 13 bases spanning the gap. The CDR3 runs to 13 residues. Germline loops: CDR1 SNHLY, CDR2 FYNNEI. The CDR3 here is CASYRGLNQPQHF. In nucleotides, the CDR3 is TGTGCCAGTTACCGAGGGTTAAATCAGCCCCAGCATTTT.

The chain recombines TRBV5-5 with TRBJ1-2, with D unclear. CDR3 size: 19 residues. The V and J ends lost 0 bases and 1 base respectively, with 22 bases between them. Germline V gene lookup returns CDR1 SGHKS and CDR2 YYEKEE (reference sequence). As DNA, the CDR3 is TGTGCCAGCAGCTTGGGTCCCGGGATCTCGGAGACTGGTAACTATGGCTACACCTTC. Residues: CASSLGPGISETGNYGYTF. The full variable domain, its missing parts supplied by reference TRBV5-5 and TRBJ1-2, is DAGVTQSPTHLIKTRGQQVTLRCSPISGHKSVSWYQQVLGQGPQFIFQYYEKEERGRGNFPDRFSARQFPNYSSELNVNALLLGDSALYLCASSLGPGISETGNYGYTFGSGTRLTVV.

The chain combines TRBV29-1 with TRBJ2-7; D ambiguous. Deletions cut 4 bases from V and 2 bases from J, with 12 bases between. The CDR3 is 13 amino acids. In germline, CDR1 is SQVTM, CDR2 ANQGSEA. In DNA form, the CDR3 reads TGCAGCGTTGTTATTAGATCCACCTACGAGCAGTACTTC. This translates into CSVVIRSTYEQYF.

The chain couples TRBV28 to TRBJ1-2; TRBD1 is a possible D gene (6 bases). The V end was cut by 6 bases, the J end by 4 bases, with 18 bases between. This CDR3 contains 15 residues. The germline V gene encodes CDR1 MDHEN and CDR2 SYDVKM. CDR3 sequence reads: CASSSTGGAPYGYTF. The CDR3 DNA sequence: TGTGCCAGCAGCTCCACCGGGGGGGCGCCCTATGGCTACACCTTC.

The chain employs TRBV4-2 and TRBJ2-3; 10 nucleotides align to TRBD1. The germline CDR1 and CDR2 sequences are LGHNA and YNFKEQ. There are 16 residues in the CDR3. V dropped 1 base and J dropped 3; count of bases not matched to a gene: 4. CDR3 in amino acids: CASSQGGTGETDTQYF. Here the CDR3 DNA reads TGTGCCAGCAGCCAAGGCGGGACAGGGGAGACAGATACGCAGTATTTT.

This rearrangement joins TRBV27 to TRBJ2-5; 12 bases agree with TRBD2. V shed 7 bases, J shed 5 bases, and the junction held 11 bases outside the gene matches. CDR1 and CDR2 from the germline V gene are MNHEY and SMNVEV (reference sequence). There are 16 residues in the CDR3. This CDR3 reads CASKVGLAGRAETQYF. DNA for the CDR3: TGTGCCAGCAAGGTGGGACTAGCGGGCCGGGCGGAGACCCAGTACTTC.

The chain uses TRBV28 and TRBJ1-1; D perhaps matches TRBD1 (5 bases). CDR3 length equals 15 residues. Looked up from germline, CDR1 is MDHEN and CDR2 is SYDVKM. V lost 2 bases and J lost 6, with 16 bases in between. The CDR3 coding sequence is TGTGCCAGCAGTTTAGCTGCTCGTGGGGGGGCTGAAGCTTTCTTT. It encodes CASSLAARGGAEAFF.

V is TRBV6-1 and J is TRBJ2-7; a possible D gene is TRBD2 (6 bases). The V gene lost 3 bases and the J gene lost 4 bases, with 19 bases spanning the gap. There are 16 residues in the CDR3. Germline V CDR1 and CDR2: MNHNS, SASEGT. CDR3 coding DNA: TGTGCCAGCAGTGACTACCCCGGGACTCGTATTTACGAGCAGTACTTC. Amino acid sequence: CASSDYPGTRIYEQYF.

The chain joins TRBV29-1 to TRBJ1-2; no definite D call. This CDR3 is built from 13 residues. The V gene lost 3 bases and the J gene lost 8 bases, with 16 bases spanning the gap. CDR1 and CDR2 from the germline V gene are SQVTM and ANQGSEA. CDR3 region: CSVDDGVLPGYTF. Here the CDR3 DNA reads TGCAGCGTTGATGACGGGGTCCTTCCAGGCTACACCTTC. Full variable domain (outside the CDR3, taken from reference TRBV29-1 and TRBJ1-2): SAVISQKPSRDICQRGTSLTIQCQVDSQVTMMFWYRQQPGQSLTLIATANQGSEATYESGFVIDKFPISRPNLTFSTLTVSNMSPEDSSIYLCSVDDGVLPGYTFGSGTRLTVV.

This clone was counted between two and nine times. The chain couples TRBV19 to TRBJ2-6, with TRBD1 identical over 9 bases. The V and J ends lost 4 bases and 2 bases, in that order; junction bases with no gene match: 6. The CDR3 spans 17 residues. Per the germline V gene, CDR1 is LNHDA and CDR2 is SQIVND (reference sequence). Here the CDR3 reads CASSKGQGGPGANVLTF. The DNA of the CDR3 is TGTGCCAGTAGTAAGGGACAGGGTGGCCCTGGGGCCAACGTCCTGACTTTC. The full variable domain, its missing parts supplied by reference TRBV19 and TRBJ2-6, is DGGITQSPKYLFRKEGQNVTLSCEQNLNHDAMYWYRQDPGQGLRLIYYSQIVNDFQKGDIAEGYSVSREKKESFPLTVTSAQKNPTAFYLCASSKGQGGPGANVLTFGAGSRLTVL.

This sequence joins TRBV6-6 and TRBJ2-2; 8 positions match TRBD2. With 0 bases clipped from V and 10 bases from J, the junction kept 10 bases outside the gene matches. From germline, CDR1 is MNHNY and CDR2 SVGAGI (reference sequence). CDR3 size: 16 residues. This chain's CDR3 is CASSYSRSGSHEELFF. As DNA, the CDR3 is TGTGCCAGCAGTTACTCGAGGAGCGGGAGTCACGAGGAGCTGTTTTTT.

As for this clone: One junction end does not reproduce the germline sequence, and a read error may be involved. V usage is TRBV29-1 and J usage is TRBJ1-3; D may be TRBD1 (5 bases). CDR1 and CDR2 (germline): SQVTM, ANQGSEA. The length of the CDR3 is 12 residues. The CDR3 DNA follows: TGCGGCGTTGACGGGGGGGGAAACACCATATATTTT. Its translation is CGVDGGGNTIYF.

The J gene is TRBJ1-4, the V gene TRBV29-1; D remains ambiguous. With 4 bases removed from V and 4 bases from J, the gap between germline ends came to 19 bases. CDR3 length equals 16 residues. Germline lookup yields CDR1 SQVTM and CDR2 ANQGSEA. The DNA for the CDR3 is TGCAGCGTTGGTTCTGGGAGGCACGGACGTAATGAAAAACTGTTTTTT. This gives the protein CSVGSGRHGRNEKLFF.

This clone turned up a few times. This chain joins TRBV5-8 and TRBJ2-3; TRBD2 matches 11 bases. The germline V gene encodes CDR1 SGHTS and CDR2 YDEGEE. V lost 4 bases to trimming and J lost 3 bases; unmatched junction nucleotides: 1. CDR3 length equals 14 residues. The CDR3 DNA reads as TGTGCCAGCAGCCGGACTAGCGGGACAGATACGCAGTATTTT. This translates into CASSRTSGTDTQYF.

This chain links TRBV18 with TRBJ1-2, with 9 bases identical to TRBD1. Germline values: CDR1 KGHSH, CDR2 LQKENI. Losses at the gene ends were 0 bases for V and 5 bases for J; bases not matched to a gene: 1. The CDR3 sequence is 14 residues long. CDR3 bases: TGTGCCAGCTCACCACCGACAGGGGGTTATGGCTACACCTTC. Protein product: CASSPPTGGYGYTF.

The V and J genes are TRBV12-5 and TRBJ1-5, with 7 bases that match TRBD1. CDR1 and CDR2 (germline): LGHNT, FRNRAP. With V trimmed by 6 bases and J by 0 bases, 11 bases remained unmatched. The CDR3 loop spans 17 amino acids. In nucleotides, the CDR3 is TGTGCTAGTGGCTCCCGGACAGGCGATTATAGCAATCAGCCCCAGCATTTT. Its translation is CASGSRTGDYSNQPQHF.

This CDR3 is CATSGAGETEAFF. As DNA, the CDR3 is TGTGCCACCAGCGGTGCGGGGGAGACAGAAGCTTTCTTT. The chain employs TRBV15 and TRBJ1-1, with D possibly TRBD1 on 5 matching bases. The CDR3 length is 13 residues. Per the germline V gene, CDR1 is LNHNV and CDR2 is YYDKDF (reference sequence). V lost 5 bases and J 8 bases, leaving 15 bases between the germline ends.

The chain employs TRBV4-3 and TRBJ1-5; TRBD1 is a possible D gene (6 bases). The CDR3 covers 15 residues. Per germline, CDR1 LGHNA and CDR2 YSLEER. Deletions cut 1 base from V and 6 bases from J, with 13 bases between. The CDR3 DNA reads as TGCGCCAGCAGCCAAGCCGAGGGGGAAGGTCAGCCCCAGCATTTT. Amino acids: CASSQAEGEGQPQHF.

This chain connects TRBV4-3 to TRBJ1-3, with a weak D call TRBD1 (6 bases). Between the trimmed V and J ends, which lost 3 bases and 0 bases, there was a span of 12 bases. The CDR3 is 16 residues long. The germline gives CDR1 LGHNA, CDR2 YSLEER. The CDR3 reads CASSHYRDTSGNTIYF. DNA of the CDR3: TGCGCCAGCAGCCACTACCGGGACACCTCTGGAAACACCATATATTTT.